This is a list of T cell receptor beta chains from one sample in a study of blood T cell repertoires in COVID-19. Profiling relied on immunoSEQ multiplex PCR, and the TCRdb table lists in-frame clones only, not all of them. The table shows fewer than 250,000 clones, with around 82% occurring only once. Sequenced: peripheral blood. These receptors came from a woman aged 70 to 79 with acute or convalescent COVID-19. CDR3s include the opening cysteine and the closing phenylalanine or tryptophan. The order of the fields is D gene, V gene, clone size, J gene, CDR3 protein, CDR3 DNA. D genes are given only for firm matches. Clone size, where shown, is once, few, many, or a class for clones that have expanded.

>TRBD1|TRBV3-1/TRBV3-2|NA|TRBJ1-2
CASSPTPTGNYGYTF
TGTGCCAGCAGTCCTACCCCGACAGGGAACTATGGCTACACCTTC
>TRBD2|TRBV9|NA|TRBJ2-5
CASSPRLAGQETQYF
TGTGCCAGCAGCCCCCGACTAGCGGGGCAAGAGACCCAGTACTTC
>NA|TRBV6-5|once|TRBJ1-1
CASSYSIGQPYTEAFF
TGTGCCAGCAGTTACTCGATAGGACAGCCCTACACTGAAGCTTTCTTT
>NA|TRBV7-2|NA|TRBJ1-2
CASSLPDSSYGYTF
TGTGCCAGCAGCTTACCGGACAGTTCCTATGGCTACACCTTC
>TRBD1|TRBV6-2/TRBV6-3|NA|TRBJ2-1
CASSPSGTGLTHEQFF
TGTGCCAGCAGTCCCTCCGGGACAGGGTTAACCCATGAGCAGTTCTTC
>TRBD1|TRBV24-1|few|TRBJ1-3
CATSEQGSGNTIYF
TGTGCCACCAGTGAACAGGGGTCTGGAAACACCATATATTTT
>TRBD1|TRBV6-5|NA|TRBJ1-3
CASRQGYSGNTIYF
TGTGCCAGCAGACAGGGGTACTCTGGAAACACCATATATTTT
>NA|TRBV3-1/TRBV3-2|NA|TRBJ1-1
CASTPLGHLGPEAFF
TGTGCCAGCACCCCCCTGGGACATTTAGGGCCTGAAGCTTTCTTT
>NA|TRBV29-1|NA|TRBJ1-1
CSVDPVNTEAFF
TGCAGCGTTGACCCCGTGAACACTGAAGCTTTCTTT
>NA|TRBV6-2/TRBV6-3|few|TRBJ1-3
CASSYRGNTIYF
TGTGCCAGCAGTTACCGGGGAAACACCATATATTTT
>TRBD1|TRBV11-3|NA|TRBJ2-1
CASRLTGGHEQFF
TGTGCCAGCAGACTCACAGGGGGCCATGAGCAGTTCTTC
>TRBD1|TRBV18|NA|TRBJ1-5
CASSPPTGGRNQPQHF
TGTGCCAGCTCACCTCCCACAGGGGGGAGAAATCAGCCCCAGCATTTT
>TRBD1|TRBV27|NA|TRBJ1-2
CASSLRTGRGYGYTF
TGTGCCAGCAGTTTAAGGACAGGGAGAGGGTATGGCTACACCTTC
>NA|TRBV6-2/TRBV6-3|NA|TRBJ1-1
CASSYKGGQAFF
TGTGCCAGCAGTTACAAGGGAGGGCAAGCTTTCTTT
>NA|TRBV6-1|NA|TRBJ2-2
CASSDYGQLTGELFF
TGTGCCAGCAGTGATTACGGACAGCTCACCGGGGAGCTGTTTTTT
>TRBD1|TRBV2|NA|TRBJ1-1
CASSGQGLTEAFF
TGTGCCAGCAGTGGACAGGGCCTAACTGAAGCTTTCTTT
>TRBD2|TRBV14|NA|TRBJ2-3
CASSQGLASSTDTQYF
TGTGCCAGCAGCCAAGGACTAGCGTCTAGCACAGATACGCAGTATTTT
>TRBD1|TRBV29-1|NA|TRBJ2-2
CSVRLGGSSGELFF
TGCAGCGTTAGGTTAGGGGGCTCGTCCGGGGAGCTGTTTTTT